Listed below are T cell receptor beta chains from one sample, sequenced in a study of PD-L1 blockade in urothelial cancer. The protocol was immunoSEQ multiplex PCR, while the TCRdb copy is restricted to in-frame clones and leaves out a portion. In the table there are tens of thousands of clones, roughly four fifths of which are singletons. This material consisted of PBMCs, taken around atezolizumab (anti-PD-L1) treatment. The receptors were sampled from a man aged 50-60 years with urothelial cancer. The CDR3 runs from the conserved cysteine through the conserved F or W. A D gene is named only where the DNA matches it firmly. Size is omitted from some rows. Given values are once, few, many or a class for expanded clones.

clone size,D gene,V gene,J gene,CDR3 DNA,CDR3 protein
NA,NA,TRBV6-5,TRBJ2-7,TGTGCCAGCAGTTACCGAGGACAGAGAGCGTCCTACGAGCAGTACTTC,CASSYRGQRASYEQYF
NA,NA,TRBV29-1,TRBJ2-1,TGCAGCGTCGACTATAGGAAGGAGTCATCCAATGAGCAGTTCTTC,CSVDYRKESSNEQFF
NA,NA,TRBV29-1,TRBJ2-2,TGCAGCGTTGAAGGTAGACACTCGAACACCGGGGAGCTGTTTTTT,CSVEGRHSNTGELFF
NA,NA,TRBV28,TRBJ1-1,TGTGCCAGCAGACCACTGCTGCAGGGGAACACTGAAGCTTTCTTT,CASRPLLQGNTEAFF
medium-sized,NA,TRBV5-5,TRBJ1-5,TGTGCCAGCAGCTTGGCCGTCGGCAATCAGCCCCAGCATTTT,CASSLAVGNQPQHF
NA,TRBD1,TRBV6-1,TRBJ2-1,TGTGCCAGCAGTTCCCGGGACAGGGTTAGTTTTGAGCAGTTCTTC,CASSSRDRVSFEQFF
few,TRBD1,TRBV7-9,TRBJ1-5,TGTGCCAGCAGCTTCCAGACAGGGGGAAGCAATCAGCCCCAGCATTTT,CASSFQTGGSNQPQHF
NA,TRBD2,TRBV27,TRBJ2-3,TGTGCCAGCAGTTTATGGGCTAGCGGGGTCACAGATACGCAGTATTTT,CASSLWASGVTDTQYF
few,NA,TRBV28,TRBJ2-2,TGTGCCAGCAGTGGGGGACTGCCCGGGGAGCTGTTTTTT,CASSGGLPGELFF
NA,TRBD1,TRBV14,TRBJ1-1,TGTGCCAGCAGCCAAGTTGCAGGGGGGAACACTGAAGCTTTCTTT,CASSQVAGGNTEAFF
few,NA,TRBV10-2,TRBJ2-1,TGCGCCAGCAGCCCTTACAATGAGCAGTTCTTC,CASSPYNEQFF
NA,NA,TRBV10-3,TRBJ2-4,TGTGCCATCAGTGATAATCCCCCTTATCTAGCCAAAAACATTCAGTACTTC,CAISDNPPYLAKNIQYF
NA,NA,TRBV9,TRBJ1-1,TGTGCCAGCAGCGGCCAGGGGACGAACACTGAAGCTTTCTTT,CASSGQGTNTEAFF
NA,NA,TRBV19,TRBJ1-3,TGTGCCAGTACCGGAGGAGGACTATCTGGAAACACCATATATTTT,CASTGGGLSGNTIYF
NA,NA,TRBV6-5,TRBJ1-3,TGTGCCAGCAGTTACTCAGCAGGGGTCGGAAACACCATATATTTT,CASSYSAGVGNTIYF
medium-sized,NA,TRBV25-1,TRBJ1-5,TGTGCCAGCAGTGAATGGGGCAGGGGACAGCCCCAGCATTTT,CASSEWGRGQPQHF
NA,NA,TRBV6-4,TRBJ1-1,TGTGCCAGCAGTGCCTCGGACACAGGAACGACTGAAGCTTTCTTT,CASSASDTGTTEAFF
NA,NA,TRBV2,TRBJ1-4,TGTGCCAGCGGCGGGGCGGAACTGTTTTTT,CASGGAELFF
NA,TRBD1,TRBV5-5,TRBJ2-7,TGTGCCAGCAGCTTGGCCCTCGGCAGGGGGCAAAACGAGCAGTACTTC,CASSLALGRGQNEQYF
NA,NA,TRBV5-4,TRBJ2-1,TGTGCCAGCAGCTTGGCGGGGAATGAGCAGTTCTTC,CASSLAGNEQFF
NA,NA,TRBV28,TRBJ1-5,TGTGCCAGCAGTTCTGTGGAGGGCCGCAATCAGCCCCAGCATTTT,CASSSVEGRNQPQHF
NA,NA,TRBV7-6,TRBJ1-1,TGTGCCAGCAGCCCACCCCCGGGGGGGACTGAAGCTTTCTTT,CASSPPPGGTEAFF
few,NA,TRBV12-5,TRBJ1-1,TGTGCTAGTGGTTTATCAGGGAACACTGAAGCTTTCTTT,CASGLSGNTEAFF
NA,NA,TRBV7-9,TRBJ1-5,TGTGCCAGCAGCCCTGGGGGGAATCAGCCCCAGCATTTT,CASSPGGNQPQHF
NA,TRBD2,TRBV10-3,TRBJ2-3,TGTGCCATCGCTGTGGGCGGGGGGGCGTCGGATACGCAGTATTTT,CAIAVGGGASDTQYF
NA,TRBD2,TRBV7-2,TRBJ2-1,TGTGCCAGCATGATTAGACTAGCGGGGGACAATGAGCAGTTCTTC,CASMIRLAGDNEQFF
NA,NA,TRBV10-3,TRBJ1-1,TGTGCCATCAGTGACCCAGGCATGAACACTGAAGCTTTCTTT,CAISDPGMNTEAFF